This entry describes one T cell receptor (beta chain). Its antigen is unknown. V was shortened by 10 bases and J by 3 bases, with 18 bases between the two germline ends. The CDR3 has 14 amino acids. The germline V gene has CDR1 MNHEY and CDR2 SVGAGI. Reverse transcription of all isolated RNA meant that expressed TCRB transcripts were sequenced. Clones were read by immunoSEQ multiplex PCR, and TCRdb kept only the in-frame ones, dropping some. The data show hundreds of thousands of clones, 11% to 15% seen once. These data belong to a study of beta chain features in type 1 diabetes. Overall study results and limits: Significant though moderate, a shortening of TCRB CDR3s appeared in all four CD4+ subsets of Type 1 diabetes patients.

The V gene is TRBV6-5, the J gene TRBJ1-2; D uncertain. The sequencing sample was made of naive CD4+ T cells from blood. The origin of this receptor is a man younger than 35 with type 1 diabetes. The CDR3 here is CAIRPLGQDYGYTF. CDR3 in DNA: TGTGCCATCCGGCCCCTTGGTCAGGACTATGGCTACACCTTC.